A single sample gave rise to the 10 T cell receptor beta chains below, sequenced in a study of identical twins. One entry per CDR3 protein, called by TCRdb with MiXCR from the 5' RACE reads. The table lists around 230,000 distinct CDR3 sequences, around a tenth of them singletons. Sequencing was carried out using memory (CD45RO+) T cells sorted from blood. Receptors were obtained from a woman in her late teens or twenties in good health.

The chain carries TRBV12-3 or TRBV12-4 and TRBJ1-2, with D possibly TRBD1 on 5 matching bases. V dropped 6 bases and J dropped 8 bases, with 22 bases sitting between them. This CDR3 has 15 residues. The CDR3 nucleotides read TGTGCCAGCAGCAGAGGGACCCCACCAGTGGGGGGCTACACCTTC. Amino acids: CASSRGTPPVGGYTF.

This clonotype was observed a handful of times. The CDR3 sequence is CASSTPGREQFF. In DNA form, the CDR3 reads TGTGCCAGCAGTACCCCAGGGCGTGAGCAGTTCTTC. The gene calls are TRBV6-5 and TRBJ2-1; a possible D gene is TRBD1 (5 bases). CDR3 length equals 12 residues. V was trimmed by 5 bases and J by 9 bases, leaving 11 bases between them. Germline V gene lookup returns CDR1 MNHEY and CDR2 SVGAGI.

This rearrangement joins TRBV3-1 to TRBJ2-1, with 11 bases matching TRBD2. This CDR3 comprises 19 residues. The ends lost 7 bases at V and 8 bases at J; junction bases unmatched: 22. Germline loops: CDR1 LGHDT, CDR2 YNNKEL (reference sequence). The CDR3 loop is CASTRRGPTSGGPWDEQFF. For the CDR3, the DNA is TGTGCCAGCACCCGGAGGGGCCCCACTAGCGGGGGCCCATGGGATGAGCAGTTCTTC.

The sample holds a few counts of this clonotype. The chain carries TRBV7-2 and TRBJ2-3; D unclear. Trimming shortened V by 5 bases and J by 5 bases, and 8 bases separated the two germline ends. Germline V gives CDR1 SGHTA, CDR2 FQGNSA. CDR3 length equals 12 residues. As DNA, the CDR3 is TGTGCCAGCAGCCCGATCAGAGATACGCAGTATTTT. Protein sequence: CASSPIRDTQYF.

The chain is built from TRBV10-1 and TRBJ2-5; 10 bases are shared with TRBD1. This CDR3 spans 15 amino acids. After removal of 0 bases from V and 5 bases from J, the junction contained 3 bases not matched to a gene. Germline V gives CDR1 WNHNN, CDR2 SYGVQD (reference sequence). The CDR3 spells CASSESTGGAETQYF. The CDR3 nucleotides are TGCGCCAGCAGTGAGTCGACAGGGGGCGCGGAGACCCAGTACTTC.

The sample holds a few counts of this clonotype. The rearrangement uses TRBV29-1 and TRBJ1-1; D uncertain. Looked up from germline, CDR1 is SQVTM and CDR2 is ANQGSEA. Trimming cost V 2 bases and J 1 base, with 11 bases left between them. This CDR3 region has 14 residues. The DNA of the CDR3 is TGCAGCGTTGAACCACGGAACAGGAACACTGAAGCTTTCTTT. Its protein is CSVEPRNRNTEAFF.

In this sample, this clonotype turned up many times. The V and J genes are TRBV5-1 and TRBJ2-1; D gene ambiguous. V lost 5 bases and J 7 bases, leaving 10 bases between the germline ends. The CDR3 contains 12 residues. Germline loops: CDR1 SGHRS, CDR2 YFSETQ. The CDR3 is CASSSLGNEQFF. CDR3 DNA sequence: TGCGCCAGCAGTTCCCTCGGGAATGAGCAGTTCTTC. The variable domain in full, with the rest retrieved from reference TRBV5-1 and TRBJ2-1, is KAGVTQTPRYLIKTRGQQVTLSCSPISGHRSVSWYQQTPGQGLQFLFEYFSETQRNKGNFPGRFSGRQFSNSRSEMNVSTLELGDSALYLCASSSLGNEQFFGPGTRLTVL.

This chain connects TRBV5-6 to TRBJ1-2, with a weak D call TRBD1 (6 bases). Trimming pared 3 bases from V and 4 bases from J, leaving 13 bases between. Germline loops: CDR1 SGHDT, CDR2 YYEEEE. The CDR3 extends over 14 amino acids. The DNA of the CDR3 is TGTGCCAGCAGCTGGGGGGCAGAAGGCTATGGCTACACCTTC. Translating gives CASSWGAEGYGYTF.

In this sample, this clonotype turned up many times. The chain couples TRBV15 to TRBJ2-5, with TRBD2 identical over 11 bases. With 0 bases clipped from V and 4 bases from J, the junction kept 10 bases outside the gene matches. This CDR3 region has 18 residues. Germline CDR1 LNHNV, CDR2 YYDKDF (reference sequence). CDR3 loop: CATSRDRTSGRRAETQYF. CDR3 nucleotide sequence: TGTGCCACCAGCAGAGATCGAACTAGCGGGAGACGTGCAGAGACCCAGTACTTC.

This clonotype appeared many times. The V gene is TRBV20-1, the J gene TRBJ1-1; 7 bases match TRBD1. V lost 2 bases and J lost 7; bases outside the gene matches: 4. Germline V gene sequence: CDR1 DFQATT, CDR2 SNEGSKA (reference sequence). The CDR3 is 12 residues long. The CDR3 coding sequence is TGCAGTGCTAGATCCCAGGGGGTTGAAGCTTTCTTT. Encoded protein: CSARSQGVEAFF.